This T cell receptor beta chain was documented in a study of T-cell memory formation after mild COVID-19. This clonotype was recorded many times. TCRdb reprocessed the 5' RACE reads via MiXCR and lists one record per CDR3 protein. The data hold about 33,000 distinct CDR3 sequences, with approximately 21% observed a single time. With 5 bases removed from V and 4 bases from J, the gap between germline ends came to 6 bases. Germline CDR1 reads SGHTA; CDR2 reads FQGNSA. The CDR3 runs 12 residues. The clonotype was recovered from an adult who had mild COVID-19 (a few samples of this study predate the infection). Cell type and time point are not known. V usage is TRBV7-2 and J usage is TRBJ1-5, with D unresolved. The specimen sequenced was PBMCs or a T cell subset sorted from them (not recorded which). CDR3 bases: TGTGCCAGCAGCCCTTATAATCAGCCCCAGCATTTT. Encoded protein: CASSPYNQPQHF.